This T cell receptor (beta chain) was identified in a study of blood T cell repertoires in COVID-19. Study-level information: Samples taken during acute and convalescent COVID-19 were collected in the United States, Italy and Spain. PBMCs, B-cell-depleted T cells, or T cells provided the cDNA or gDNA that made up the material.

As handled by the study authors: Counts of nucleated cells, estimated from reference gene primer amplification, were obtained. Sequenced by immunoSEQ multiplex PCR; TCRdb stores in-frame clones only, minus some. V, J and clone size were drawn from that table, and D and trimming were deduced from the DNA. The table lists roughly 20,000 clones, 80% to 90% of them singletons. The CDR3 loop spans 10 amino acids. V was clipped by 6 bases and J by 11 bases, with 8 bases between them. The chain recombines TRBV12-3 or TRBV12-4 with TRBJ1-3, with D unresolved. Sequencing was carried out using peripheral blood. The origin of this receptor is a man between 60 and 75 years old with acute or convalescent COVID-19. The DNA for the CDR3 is TGTGCCAGCAGCCACCGCGCCATATATTTT. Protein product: CASSHRAIYF.